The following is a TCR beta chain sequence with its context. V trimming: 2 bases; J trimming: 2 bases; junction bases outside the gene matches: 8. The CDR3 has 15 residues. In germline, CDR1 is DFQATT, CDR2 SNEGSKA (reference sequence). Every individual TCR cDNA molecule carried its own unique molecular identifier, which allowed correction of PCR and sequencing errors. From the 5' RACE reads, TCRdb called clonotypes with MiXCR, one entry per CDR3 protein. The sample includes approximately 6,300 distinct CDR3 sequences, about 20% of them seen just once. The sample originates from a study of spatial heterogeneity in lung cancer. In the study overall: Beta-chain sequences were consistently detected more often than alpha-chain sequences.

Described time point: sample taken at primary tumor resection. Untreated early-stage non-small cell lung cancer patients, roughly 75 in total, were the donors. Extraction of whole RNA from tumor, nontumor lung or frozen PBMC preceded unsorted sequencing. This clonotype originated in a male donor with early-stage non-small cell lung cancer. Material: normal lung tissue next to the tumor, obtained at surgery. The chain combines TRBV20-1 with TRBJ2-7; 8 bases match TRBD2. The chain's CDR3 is CSARNLAGDAYEQYF. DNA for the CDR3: TGCAGTGCTAGAAACCTAGCGGGCGATGCCTACGAGCAGTACTTC.